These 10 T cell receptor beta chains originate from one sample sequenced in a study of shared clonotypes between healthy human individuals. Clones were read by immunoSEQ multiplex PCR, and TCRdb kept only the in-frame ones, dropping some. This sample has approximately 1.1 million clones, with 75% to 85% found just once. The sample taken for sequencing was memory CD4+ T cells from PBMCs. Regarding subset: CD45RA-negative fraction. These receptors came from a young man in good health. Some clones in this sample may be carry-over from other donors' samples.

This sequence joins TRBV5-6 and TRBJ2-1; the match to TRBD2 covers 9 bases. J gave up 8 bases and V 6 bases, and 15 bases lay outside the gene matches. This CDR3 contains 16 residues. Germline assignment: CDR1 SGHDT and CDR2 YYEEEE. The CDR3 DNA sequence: TGTGCCAGCACCTTCATTAGCGGGAGAGGCGGCGATGAGCAGTTCTTC. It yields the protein CASTFISGRGGDEQFF. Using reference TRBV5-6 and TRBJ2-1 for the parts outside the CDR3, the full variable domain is DAGVTQSPTHLIKTRGQQVTLRCSPKSGHDTVSWYQQALGQGPQFIFQYYEEEERQRGNFPDRFSGHQFPNYSSELNVNALLLGDSALYLCASTFISGRGGDEQFFGPGTRLTVL.

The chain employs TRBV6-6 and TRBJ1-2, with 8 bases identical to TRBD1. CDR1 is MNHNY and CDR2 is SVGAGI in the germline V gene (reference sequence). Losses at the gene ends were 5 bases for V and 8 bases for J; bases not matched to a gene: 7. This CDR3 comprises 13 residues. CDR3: CASSTQGAGGYTF. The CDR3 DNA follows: TGTGCCAGCAGTACCCAGGGGGCTGGAGGCTACACCTTC.

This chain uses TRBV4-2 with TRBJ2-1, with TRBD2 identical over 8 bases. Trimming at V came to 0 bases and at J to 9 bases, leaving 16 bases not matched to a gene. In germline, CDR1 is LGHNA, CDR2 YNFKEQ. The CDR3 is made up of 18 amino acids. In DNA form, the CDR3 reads TGTGCCAGCAGCCAAGATCTGGCCAGCGGGAGAGCGAGAGGTGAGCAGTTCTTC. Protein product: CASSQDLASGRARGEQFF.

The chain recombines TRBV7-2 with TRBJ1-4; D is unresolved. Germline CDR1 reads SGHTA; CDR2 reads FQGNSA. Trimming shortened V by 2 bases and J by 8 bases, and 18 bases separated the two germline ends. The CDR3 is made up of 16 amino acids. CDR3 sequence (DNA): TGTGCCAGCAGCTTAACACGGCCCAAGTTAGGCGAAAAACTGTTTTTT. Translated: CASSLTRPKLGEKLFF.

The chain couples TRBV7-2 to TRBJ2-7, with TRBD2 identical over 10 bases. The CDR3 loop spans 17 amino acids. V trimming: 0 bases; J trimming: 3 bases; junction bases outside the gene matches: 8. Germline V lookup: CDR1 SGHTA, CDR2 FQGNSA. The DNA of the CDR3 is TGTGCCAGCAGCTTAGCAGGGGTAGCGGGAGGTAGCTACGAGCAGTACTTC. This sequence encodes CASSLAGVAGGSYEQYF. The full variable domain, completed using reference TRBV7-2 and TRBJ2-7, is GAGVSQSPSNKVTEKGKDVELRCDPISGHTALYWYRQSLGQGLEFLIYFQGNSAPDKSGLPSDRFSAERTGGSVSTLTIQRTQQEDSAVYLCASSLAGVAGGSYEQYFGPGTRLTVT.

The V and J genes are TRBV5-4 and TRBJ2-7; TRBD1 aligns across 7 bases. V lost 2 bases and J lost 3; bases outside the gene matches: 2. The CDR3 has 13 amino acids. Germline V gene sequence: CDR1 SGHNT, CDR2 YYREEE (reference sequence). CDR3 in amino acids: CASSFYRGYEQYF. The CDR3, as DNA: TGTGCCAGCAGCTTCTACAGGGGCTACGAGCAGTACTTC.

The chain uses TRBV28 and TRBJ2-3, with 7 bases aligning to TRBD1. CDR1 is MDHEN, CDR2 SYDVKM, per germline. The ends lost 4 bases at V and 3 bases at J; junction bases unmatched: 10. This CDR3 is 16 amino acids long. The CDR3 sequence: CASSSIYLQGTDTQYF. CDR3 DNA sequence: TGTGCCAGCAGTTCTATATACCTACAGGGGACAGATACGCAGTATTTT.

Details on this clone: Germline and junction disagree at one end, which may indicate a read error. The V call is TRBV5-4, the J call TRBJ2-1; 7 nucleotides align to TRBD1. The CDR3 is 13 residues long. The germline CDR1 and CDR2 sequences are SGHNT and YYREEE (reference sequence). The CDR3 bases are TGTGCCAGCAGCGGACAGGTTACCAATGGGCAGTTCTTC. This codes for CASSGQVTNGQFF.

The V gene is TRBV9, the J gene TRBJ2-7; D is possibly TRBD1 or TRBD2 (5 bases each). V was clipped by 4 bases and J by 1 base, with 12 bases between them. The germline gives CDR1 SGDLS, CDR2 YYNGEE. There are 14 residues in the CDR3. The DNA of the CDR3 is TGTGCCAGCAGCAGAGGGGCAGAGTCCTACGAGCAGTACTTC. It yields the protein CASSRGAESYEQYF.

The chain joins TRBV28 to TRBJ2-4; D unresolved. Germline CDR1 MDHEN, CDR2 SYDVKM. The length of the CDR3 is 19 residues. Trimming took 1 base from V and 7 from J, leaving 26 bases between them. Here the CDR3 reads CASSLYSRSVGWIGNIQYF. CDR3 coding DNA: TGTGCCAGCAGTTTATATTCCCGCTCCGTAGGGTGGATTGGGAACATTCAGTACTTC.